In its sample, the clone carrying this TCR beta chain was seen many times. What it binds is not known. The CDR3 spans 15 residues. The V end was cut by 5 bases, the J end by 0 bases, with 13 bases between. Germline V gives CDR1 LNHDA, CDR2 SQIVND (reference sequence). Following extraction, RNA underwent reverse transcription to cDNA, which served as the sequencing template. Data came from immunoSEQ multiplex PCR; TCRdb stores just in-frame clones and leaves some out. The table shows 150,000 to 200,000 clones, with roughly 50% occurring only once. The entry originates in a study of CD8+ T cells in alopecia areata. About the study: Those treated were given oral tofacitinib at 5 to 10 mg twice daily.

General study findings and limits: Many expanded lesional clones persisted in scalp and blood during tofacitinib treatment.

Treatment: oral pan-JAK inhibitor, 5-10 mg twice daily. This chain links TRBV19 with TRBJ1-1; D is unresolved. The TCR comes from a human donor with alopecia areata. This specimen was CD4+ T cells sorted from blood, taken at approximately week 56, from a patient treated with tofacitinib. In nucleotides, the CDR3 is TGTGCCAGTAGTCCGAGGGCAGCACTGAACACTGAAGCTTTCTTT. Protein: CASSPRAALNTEAFF. The whole variable domain, filled in from reference TRBV19 and TRBJ1-1, reads DGGITQSPKYLFRKEGQNVTLSCEQNLNHDAMYWYRQDPGQGLRLIYYSQIVNDFQKGDIAEGYSVSREKKESFPLTVTSAQKNPTAFYLCASSPRAALNTEAFFGQGTRLTVV.